This TCR beta chain is drawn from a study of early T cells in non-severe SARS-CoV-2 infection (dated by TCRdb to about 2021). A note on the overall study: Because TCR sequencing was done on bulk RNA from unsorted whole blood, the alpha and beta chains could not be paired. Points the paper makes about the study in general: VDJdb matching was skewed toward anti-spike CD8 responses and likely underestimated virus-specific expansions by missing private and CD4 specificities.

This was a case-control study nested in a cohort of healthcare workers in London, UK, who had nasopharyngeal swab PCR tests and blood samples taken every week. Healthcare workers were recruited between 23 and 31 March 2020, during the week of the UK lockdown, and were followed weekly for up to roughly 15 weeks. Taking its sample share into account, this clonotype is large (0.1 to 1%). No cognate antigen has been identified for it. There are no base qualities to consult, and no much larger clone falls within one base. Libraries came from 5' RACE. Sequencing took place on a NextSeq 500. To correct for sequencing error and PCR bias, the TCR library protocol tagged individual cDNA molecules with unique molecular identifiers. Sequencing covered both TCR alpha and beta chains, and within each sample the abundances of alpha and beta sequences were tightly co-correlated. The authors processed their data as follows. V gene, J gene and CDR3 annotation of TCR sequences was performed with Decombinator V4. TCRs were defined as expanded if a significant change between any two time points was detected under a Poisson model with p below 0.0001. Abundances of TCRs were expressed as counts per million after normalisation to the total number of TCRs sequenced in each sample. VDJdb, accessed 1 November 2021, was searched for CMV, EBV and SARS-CoV-2 annotated TCRs, excluding TCRs annotated for multiple antigens. Starting from the raw public reads, TCRdb applied fastp trimming at Q25, assembled clones with MiXCR and retained in-frame beta chains. For every CDR3 protein sequence, its rows merge into one entry that carries the most common genes and DNA. None of the V and J calls come from the authors' own analysis; TCRdb made them. The sample records roughly 61,000 distinct CDR3 sequences, more than 8.5% of which are singletons. The ten most abundant clones make up 8.5% to 9% of the sample.

Specimen: whole blood. This TCR was sampled from an adult who was a healthcare worker with PCR-confirmed SARS-CoV-2 infection or an uninfected control (not recorded which).

The CDR3 corresponds to CASSYGWTGEGANVLTF. In nucleotide form, the sequence is TGTGCCAGCAGTTACGGCTGGACGGGGGAAGGGGCCAACGTCCTGACTTTC. The sequence joins TRBV6-2 or TRBV6-3 to TRBJ2-6, with TRBD2 tentatively as D gene (6 bases match). Trimming removed 2 bases from V and 4 bases from J, leaving 15 bases between the germline ends. Taken from the germline V gene, the CDR1 and CDR2 loops are MNHEY and SVGEGT. Spanning cysteine to phenylalanine, the CDR3 consists of 17 amino acids. The sequence is cut down to CDR3 DNA, 51 bases in frame from base 1.